This T cell receptor (beta chain) was sequenced during a study of T cells in Graves' hyperthyroidism and ophthalmopathy. Isolation of PBMCs was performed on 10 ml fresh peripheral blood. Researchers took RNA transcripts and amplified the TCR beta CDR3 regions from them. Carried out on the TCR CDR3, a first-round RT-PCR used the HTBI primer set. TCRdb re-called the multiplex PCR reads through MiXCR, storing one row per CDR3 protein. Among approximately 560,000 distinct CDR3 sequences, around 14% were seen once, and the ten largest hold roughly 6.6%. In its sample, this clonotype was seen many times. This CDR3 comprises 14 residues. The ends lost 5 bases at V and 12 bases at J; junction bases unmatched: 8. Germline V CDR1 and CDR2: SEHNR, FQNEAQ (reference sequence).

What was sequenced was blood. The chain combines TRBV7-9 with TRBJ2-1; 12 bases agree with TRBD2. This TCR was sampled from a woman aged 30 to 39 with Graves' hyperthyroidism. This CDR3 reads CASSRGLAGLLQFF. The CDR3 nucleotides read TGTGCCAGCAGCCGCGGACTAGCGGGACTATTGCAGTTCTTC.